The next 10 T cell receptor beta chains were all read from a single sample in a study of T cell responses to AZD1222 COVID-19 vaccine. The data were produced by immunoSEQ multiplex PCR, yet TCRdb's version contains in-frame clones alone and is incomplete. The sample has roughly 80,000 clones, about 91% seen once. The sequencing used peripheral blood, collected on day 0 of AZD1222 vaccination. The receptors derive from an adult in good health.

CDR3 DNA sequence: TGTGCCAGCAGCCCACCGACAGGGAAGGAAGAAAAACTGTTTTTT. Translated: CASSPPTGKEEKLFF. This chain links TRBV7-9 with TRBJ1-4; TRBD1 matches 7 bases. The CDR3 spans 15 residues. The V gene's germline CDR1 is SEHNR and CDR2 FQNEAQ (reference sequence). V was pared by 5 bases and J by 8 bases, with 11 bases of the junction left unmatched.

The V gene is TRBV5-1, the J gene TRBJ2-1; 8 positions agree with TRBD2. V dropped 0 bases and J dropped 0; count of bases not matched to a gene: 5. Germline-derived CDR1 and CDR2 are SGHRS and YFSETQ. There are 17 residues in the CDR3. CDR3 in DNA: TGCGCCAGCAGCTTGGAACCGGGAGGGCCCTCCTACAATGAGCAGTTCTTC. Its translation: CASSLEPGGPSYNEQFF.

This chain uses TRBV7-8 with TRBJ1-1; 8 bases line up with TRBD1. The CDR3 covers 14 residues. V was clipped by 7 bases and J by 6 bases; unmatched bases: 10. The germline V gene encodes CDR1 SGHVS and CDR2 FQNEAQ. The DNA of the CDR3 is TGTGCCAGCACCTTCGACAGGGGAAGGTCTGAAGCTTTCTTT. Translating gives CASTFDRGRSEAFF. Full variable domain (outside the CDR3, taken from reference TRBV7-8 and TRBJ1-1): GAGVSQSPRYKVAKRGQDVALRCDPISGHVSLFWYQQALGQGPEFLTYFQNEAQLDKSGLPSDRFFAERPEGSVSTLKIQRTQQEDSAVYLCASTFDRGRSEAFFGQGTRLTVV.

This rearrangement joins TRBV10-2 to TRBJ1-5; 7 bases map to TRBD1. Germline values: CDR1 WSHSY, CDR2 SAAADI. V lost 3 bases to trimming and J lost 2 bases; unmatched junction nucleotides: 4. The CDR3 runs to 15 residues. The CDR3 protein is CASSEQGPGNQPQHF. In nucleotides, the CDR3 is TGCGCCAGCAGTGAACAGGGGCCTGGCAATCAGCCCCAGCATTTT.

This clone came up once. CDR3 protein: CASLTQDKDSGNTIYF. For the CDR3, the DNA is TGTGCCAGTCTCACTCAGGACAAAGACTCTGGAAACACCATATATTTT. The chain combines TRBV19 with TRBJ1-3, with D possibly matching TRBD1 (5 bases). Germline V gene lookup returns CDR1 LNHDA and CDR2 SQIVND (reference sequence). The V gene lost 8 bases and the J gene lost 0 bases, with 17 bases spanning the gap. This CDR3 is built from 16 residues.

The rearrangement joins TRBV6-5 to TRBJ2-2; D call uncertain. The CDR3 covers 15 residues. Germline CDR1 and CDR2: MNHEY and SVGAGI. V was cut by 0 bases and J by 5 bases, with 10 bases left in between. As DNA, the CDR3 is TGTGCCAGCAGTTACTCGTGGGGTGGGACCGGGGAGCTGTTTTTT. This encodes CASSYSWGGTGELFF.

The rearrangement joins TRBV3-1 (or the pseudogene TRBV3-2) to TRBJ2-3; 9 bases are shared with TRBD2. This CDR3 comprises 17 residues. Germline CDR1 reads LGHDT; CDR2 reads YNNKEL (reference sequence). Unmatched junction bases numbered 4, after V lost 0 bases and J lost 0 bases. The DNA for the CDR3 is TGTGCCAGCAGCCAAGAACTAGCGGGTTCTAGCACAGATACGCAGTATTTT. It encodes CASSQELAGSSTDTQYF.

The chain joins TRBV10-3 to TRBJ2-3; TRBD2 is a possible D gene (6 bases). V was cut by 10 bases and J by 4 bases, with 12 bases left in between. CDR3 length: 12 amino acids. The germline V gene has CDR1 ENHRY and CDR2 SYGVKD. CDR3 in amino acids: CASGGIADTQYF. CDR3 in DNA: TGTGCCAGTGGGGGGATCGCAGATACGCAGTATTTT.

The chain combines TRBV6-2 or TRBV6-3 with TRBJ2-7; no clear D. Trimming removed 4 bases from V and 1 base from J, with 11 bases in between. CDR1 and CDR2 (germline): MNHEY, SVGEGT. This CDR3 has 14 amino acids. The CDR3 bases are TGTGCCAGCAGTTGGGTCCGGACGTCCTACGAGCAGTACTTC. Translating gives CASSWVRTSYEQYF.

The CDR3: CASALAGLLQETQYF. The CDR3 DNA reads TGCGCCAGCGCACTAGCGGGCTTACTCCAAGAGACCCAGTACTTC. The rearrangement links TRBV5-1 to TRBJ2-5; 9 bases agree with TRBD2. Per germline, CDR1 SGHRS and CDR2 YFSETQ. The V segment lost 7 bases and the J segment 1 base; nucleotides outside the gene matches: 8. The CDR3 extends over 15 amino acids.